The T cell receptor beta chain under discussion was sequenced for a study of blood T cell repertoires in COVID-19. Authors' processing steps: Quantification of nucleated cells was approximated via reference gene primer amplification. Generated by immunoSEQ multiplex PCR, the TCRdb table keeps only in-frame clones and is missing some. That table supplies the V and J calls and clone size; D and trimming were determined from the DNA. The table lists some 250,000 clones, about 83% of them singletons. This clonotype was obtained from a man aged 35-49 years with active or convalescent COVID-19. Sequenced material: peripheral blood.

In nucleotides, the CDR3 is TGTGCCAGCATCCAGGGTGCTTATGGCTACACCTTC. It specifies CASIQGAYGYTF. This sequence joins TRBV6-6 and TRBJ1-2, with TRBD1 as a possible D gene (5 bases). The CDR3 consists of 12 residues. Germline V gene sequence: CDR1 MNHNY, CDR2 SVGAGI (reference sequence). Trimming stripped 7 bases from V and 5 bases from J, with 11 bases between.